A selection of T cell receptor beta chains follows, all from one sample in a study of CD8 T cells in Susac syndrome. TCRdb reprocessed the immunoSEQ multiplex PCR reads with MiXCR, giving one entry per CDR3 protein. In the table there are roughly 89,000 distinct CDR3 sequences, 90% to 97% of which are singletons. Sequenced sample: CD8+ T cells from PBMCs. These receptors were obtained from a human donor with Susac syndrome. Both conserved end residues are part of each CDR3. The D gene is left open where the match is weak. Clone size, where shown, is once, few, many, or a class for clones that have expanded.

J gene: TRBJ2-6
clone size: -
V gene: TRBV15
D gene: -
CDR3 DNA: TGTGCCACCAGCAACGTTGGGGCCAACGTCCTGACTTTC
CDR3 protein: CATSNVGANVLTF

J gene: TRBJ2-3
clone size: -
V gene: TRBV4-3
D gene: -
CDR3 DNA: TGCGCCAGCAGCCAAGATCTCAGGGGCGCCCTGGATACGCAGTATTTT
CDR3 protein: CASSQDLRGALDTQYF

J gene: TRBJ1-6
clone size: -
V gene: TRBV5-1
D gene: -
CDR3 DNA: TGCGCCATCGATTCCAGGGTGTCCAATTCACCCCTCCACTTT
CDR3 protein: CAIDSRVSNSPLHF

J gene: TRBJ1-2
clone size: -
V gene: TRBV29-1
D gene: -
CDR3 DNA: TGCAGCGTTTTTGAGGCTATTAGCCTTGATGGCTACACCTTC
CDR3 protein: CSVFEAISLDGYTF

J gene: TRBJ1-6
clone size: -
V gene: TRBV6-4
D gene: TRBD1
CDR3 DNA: TGTGCCAGCAGTGAGGACAGGGATAATTCACCCCTCCACTTT
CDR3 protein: CASSEDRDNSPLHF

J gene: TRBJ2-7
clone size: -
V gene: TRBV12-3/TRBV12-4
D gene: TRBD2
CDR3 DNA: TGTGCCAGCAGTCGTGAGGGCCAGAACGGGAGGCCCACCGAGCAGTACTTC
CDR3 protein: CASSREGQNGRPTEQYF

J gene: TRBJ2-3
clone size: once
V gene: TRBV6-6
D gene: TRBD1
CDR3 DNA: TGTGCCAGCAGTTGGACAGGGCTGACAGATACGCAGTATTTT
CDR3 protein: CASSWTGLTDTQYF

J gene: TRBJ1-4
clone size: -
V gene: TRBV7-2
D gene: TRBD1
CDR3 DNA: TGTGCCAGCAGCTTTTGGGACAGCCACAATGAAAAACTGTTTTTT
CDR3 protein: CASSFWDSHNEKLFF

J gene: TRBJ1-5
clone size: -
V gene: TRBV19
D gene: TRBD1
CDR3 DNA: TGTGCCAGCAAGAGACAGGGCTGGGATCAGCCCCAGCATTTT
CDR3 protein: CASKRQGWDQPQHF

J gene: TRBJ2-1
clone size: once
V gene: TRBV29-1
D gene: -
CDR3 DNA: TGCAGCGTTGTTAGGACTCCACTACAAGGGAATGAGCAGTTCTTC
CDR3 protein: CSVVRTPLQGNEQFF

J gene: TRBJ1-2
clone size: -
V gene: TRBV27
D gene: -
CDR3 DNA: TGTGCCAGCGGGAGACAGATTAACTATGGCTACACCTTC
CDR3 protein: CASGRQINYGYTF

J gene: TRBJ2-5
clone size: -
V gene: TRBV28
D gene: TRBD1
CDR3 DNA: TGTGCCAGCAGTTTTTCGGACAGGGGGATGCAAGAGACCCAGTACTTC
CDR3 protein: CASSFSDRGMQETQYF

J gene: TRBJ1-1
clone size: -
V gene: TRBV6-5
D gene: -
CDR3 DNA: TGTGCCAGCAGTACAGGGATGAACACTGAAGCTTTCTTT
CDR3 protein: CASSTGMNTEAFF

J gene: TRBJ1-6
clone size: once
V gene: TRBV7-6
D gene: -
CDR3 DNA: TGTGCCAGCAGCGTCACCGGGTCTGTTAATTCACCCCTCCACTTT
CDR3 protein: CASSVTGSVNSPLHF

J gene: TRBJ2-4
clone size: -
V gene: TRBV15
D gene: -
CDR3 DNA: TGTGCCACCAGCAGAGATCGTCAGTCCAAAAACATTCAGTACTTC
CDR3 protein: CATSRDRQSKNIQYF

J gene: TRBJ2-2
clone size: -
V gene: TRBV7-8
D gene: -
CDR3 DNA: TGTGCCAGCAGCGCACCAACCACCGGGGAGCTGTTTTTT
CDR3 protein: CASSAPTTGELFF

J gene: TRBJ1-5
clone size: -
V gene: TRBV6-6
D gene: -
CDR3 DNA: TGTGCCAGCAAGGAGTACAATAATCAGCCCCAGCATTTT
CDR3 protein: CASKEYNNQPQHF

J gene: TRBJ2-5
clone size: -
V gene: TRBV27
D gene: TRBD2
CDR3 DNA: TGTGCCAGCAGTATGCTAGCGGGAGGCTGGGAGACCCAGTACTTC
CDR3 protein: CASSMLAGGWETQYF

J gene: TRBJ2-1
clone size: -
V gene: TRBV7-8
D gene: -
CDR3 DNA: TGTGCCAGCAGCTCCTTTCCAGGGGACAATGAGCAGTTCTTC
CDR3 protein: CASSSFPGDNEQFF

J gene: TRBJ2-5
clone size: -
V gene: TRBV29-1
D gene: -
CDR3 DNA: TGCAGCGTCCGACTAGAGGGGGTCGCAGAGACCCAGTACTTC
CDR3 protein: CSVRLEGVAETQYF

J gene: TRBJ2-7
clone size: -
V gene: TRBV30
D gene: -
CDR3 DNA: TGTGCCTGTTGGGGGACCTACGAGCAGTACTTC
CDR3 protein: CACWGTYEQYF

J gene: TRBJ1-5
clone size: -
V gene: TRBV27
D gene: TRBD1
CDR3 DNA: TGTGCCAGCAGTCGGACAGGACCCAATCAGCCCCAGCATTTT
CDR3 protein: CASSRTGPNQPQHF

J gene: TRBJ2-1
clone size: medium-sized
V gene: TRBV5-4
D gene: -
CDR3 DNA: TGTGCCAGCATGTCCTACAATGAGCAGTTCTTC
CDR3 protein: CASMSYNEQFF

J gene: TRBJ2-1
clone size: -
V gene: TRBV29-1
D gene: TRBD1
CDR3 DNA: TGCAGCGTCGCAGGGGGTTCCTACAATGAGCAGTTCTTC
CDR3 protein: CSVAGGSYNEQFF

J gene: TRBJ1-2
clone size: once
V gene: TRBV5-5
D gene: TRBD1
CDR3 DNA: TGTGCCAGCAGCGTCGACAGGGGCCTCTATGGCTACACCTTC
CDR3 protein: CASSVDRGLYGYTF

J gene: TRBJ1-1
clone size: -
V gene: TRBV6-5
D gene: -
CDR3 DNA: TGTGCCAGCAGTTACTCGTTCGGGGGATTCCGGCAGACTGAAGCTTTCTTT
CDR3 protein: CASSYSFGGFRQTEAFF

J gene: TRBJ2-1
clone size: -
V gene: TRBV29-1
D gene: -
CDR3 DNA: TGCAGCGTGAGGGGGCAGGGACTGAATGAGCAGTTCTTC
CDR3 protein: CSVRGQGLNEQFF

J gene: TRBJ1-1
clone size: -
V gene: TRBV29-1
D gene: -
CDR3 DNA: TGCAGCGTTGAAGTGTTAGGACAGCAGAACACTGAAGCTTTCTTT
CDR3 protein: CSVEVLGQQNTEAFF

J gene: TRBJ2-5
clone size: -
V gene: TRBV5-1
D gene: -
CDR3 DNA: TGCGCCAGCAGCCAAAAGCGCGGTCAAGAGACCCAGTACTTC
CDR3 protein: CASSQKRGQETQYF

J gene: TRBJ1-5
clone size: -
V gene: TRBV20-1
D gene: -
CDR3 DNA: TGCAGTGCTTCGACCGACGAGAGCAATCAGCCCCAGCATTTT
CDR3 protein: CSASTDESNQPQHF

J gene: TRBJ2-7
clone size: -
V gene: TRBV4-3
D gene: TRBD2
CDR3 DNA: TGCGCCAGCAGCCAAGTGGGAGGGTTACGTGGGGGTGGCTACGAGCAGTACTTC
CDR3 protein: CASSQVGGLRGGGYEQYF

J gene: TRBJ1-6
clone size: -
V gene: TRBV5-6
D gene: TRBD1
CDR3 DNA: TGTGCCAGCAGCAAGAGACAGGGGCGTTCACCCCTCCACTTT
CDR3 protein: CASSKRQGRSPLHF